This T cell receptor beta chain was documented in a study of PD-L1 blockade in urothelial cancer. Study background: Blood drawn 3 weeks (second dose) and 6 weeks after treatment start was analyzed.

This clone was seen only once. The target antigen is unknown. Study conclusions and caveats: Having blood TCR clonality under the median before treatment predicted better survival.

Measured with immunoSEQ multiplex PCR; TCRdb has only the in-frame clones, and not every one. This sample carries tens of thousands of clones, about four fifths of them seen once, and the ten largest clones take more than 9%. After removal of 5 bases from V and 8 bases from J, the junction contained 11 bases not matched to a gene. The CDR3 covers 14 residues. Germline-derived CDR1 and CDR2 are SGHTA and FQGNSA. The chain is built from TRBV7-2 and TRBJ1-2; 7 nucleotides align to TRBD1. This specimen was PBMCs, taken around atezolizumab (anti-PD-L1) treatment. This clonotype was obtained from a man aged 65 to 85 with urothelial cancer. CDR3 amino acids: CASSGNQGVGGYTF. As DNA, the CDR3 is TGTGCCAGCAGCGGAAACCAGGGGGTGGGCGGCTACACCTTC.